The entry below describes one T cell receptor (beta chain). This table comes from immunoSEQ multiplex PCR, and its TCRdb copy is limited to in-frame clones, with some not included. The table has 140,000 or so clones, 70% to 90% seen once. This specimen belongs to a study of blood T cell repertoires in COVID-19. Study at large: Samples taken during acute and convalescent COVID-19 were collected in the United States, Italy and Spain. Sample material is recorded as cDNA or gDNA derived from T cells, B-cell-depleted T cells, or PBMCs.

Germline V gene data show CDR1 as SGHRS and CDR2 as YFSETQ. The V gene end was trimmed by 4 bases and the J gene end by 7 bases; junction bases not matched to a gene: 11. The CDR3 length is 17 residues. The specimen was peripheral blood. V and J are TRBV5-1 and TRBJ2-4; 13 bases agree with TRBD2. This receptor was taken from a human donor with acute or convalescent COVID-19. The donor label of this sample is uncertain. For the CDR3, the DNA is TGCGCCAGCAGCGGGGGACTAGCGGGAAGCCCGGGGAACATTCAGTACTTC. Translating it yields CASSGGLAGSPGNIQYF. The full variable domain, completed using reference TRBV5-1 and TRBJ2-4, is KAGVTQTPRYLIKTRGQQVTLSCSPISGHRSVSWYQQTPGQGLQFLFEYFSETQRNKGNFPGRFSGRQFSNSRSEMNVSTLELGDSALYLCASSGGLAGSPGNIQYFGAGTRLSVL.